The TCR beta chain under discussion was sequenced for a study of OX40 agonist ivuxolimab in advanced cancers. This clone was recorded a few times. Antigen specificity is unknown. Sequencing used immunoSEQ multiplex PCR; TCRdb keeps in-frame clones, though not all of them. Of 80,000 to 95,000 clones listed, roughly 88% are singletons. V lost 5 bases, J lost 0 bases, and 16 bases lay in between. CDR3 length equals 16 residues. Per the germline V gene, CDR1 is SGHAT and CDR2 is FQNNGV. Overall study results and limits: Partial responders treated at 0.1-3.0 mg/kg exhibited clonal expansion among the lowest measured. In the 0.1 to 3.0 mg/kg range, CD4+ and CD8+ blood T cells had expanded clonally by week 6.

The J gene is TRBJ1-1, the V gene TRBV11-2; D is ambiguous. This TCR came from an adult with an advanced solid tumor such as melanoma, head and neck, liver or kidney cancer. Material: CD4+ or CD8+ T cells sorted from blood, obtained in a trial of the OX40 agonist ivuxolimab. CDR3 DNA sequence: TGTGCCAGCAGCCCTAGAGCAGATTTCATGAACACTGAAGCTTTCTTT. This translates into CASSPRADFMNTEAFF.